This TCR beta chain is from a study of identical twins. Points from the study as a whole: Interpretation of the results relied on cross-sectional statistical analysis and not on following the same donors.

With respect to this clonotype: Its antigen is not identified.

Trimming took 7 bases from V and 6 from J; bases not matched to a gene: 4. CDR1 is SNHLY and CDR2 is FYNNEI in the germline V gene. The CDR3 consists of 13 residues. A single record per CDR3 protein comes from TCRdb applying MiXCR to the 5' RACE reads. The sample includes 1.5 million to 2 million distinct CDR3 sequences, around a third of them seen just once. This clonotype originated in a newborn girl in good health. Sequencing was performed on cord blood. The gene calls are TRBV2 and TRBJ2-1, with 9 bases matching TRBD2. CDR3 sequence: CASKGLAGNEQFF. CDR3 sequence (DNA): TGTGCCAGCAAGGGACTAGCTGGCAATGAGCAGTTCTTC. The variable domain in full, completed from reference TRBV2 and TRBJ2-1, reads EPEVTQTPSHQVTQMGQEVILRCVPISNHLYFYWYRQILGQKVEFLVSFYNNEISEKSEIFDDQFSVERPDGSNFTLKIRSTKLEDSAMYFCASKGLAGNEQFFGPGTRLTVL.